The source of this TCR beta chain is a study of CD8+ T cells in alopecia areata (dated by TCRdb to the late 2010s). Describing the broader study: The treated patients, all with moderate-to-severe alopecia areata, were enrolled in an open-label pilot trial of oral tofacitinib given at 5 to 10 mg twice daily. Clonality in the scalp was compared among normal scalp (n=4), patchy alopecia areata scalp (n=8), and alopecia totalis/universalis scalp (n=8). The study used high-throughput TCRbeta sequencing to examine T cell clonal expansion in alopecia areata, in both the C3H/HeJ mouse model and human patients. RNA was obtained with the PAXgene miRNA kit for fixed scalp, the miRNeasy kit for PBMCs, and the RNeasy kit for mouse skin. Tofacitinib-treated patients had biopsies at baseline and at 4 and 24 weeks of treatment, with a later scalp biopsy in several patients. Patients received tofacitinib for 6 to 18 months and were then followed off drug for 6 months to check for delayed response and recurrence. Human TCRbeta sequencing covered scalp tissue and sorted CD4+ and CD8+ peripheral blood T cells from patchy and totalis/universalis alopecia areata patients and healthy controls. Amplification of TCRbeta CDR3 regions was done by immunoSEQ multiplex PCR using 35 Vbeta forward primers and 13 Jbeta reverse primers.

Concerning this clone itself: This receptor's antigen is unknown. There are no base qualities to consult, and no much larger clone falls within one base.

Library preparation used the immunoSEQ multiplex PCR assay. To provide template for TCR sequencing, every sample had RNA extracted and reverse transcribed into cDNA. SuperScript III was used for first-strand cDNA synthesis, primed with a 2:1 mix of oligo-dT and random hexamers. A synthetic immune receptor repertoire was used to measure amplification bias, and any remaining bias was corrected computationally. As for the original processing: Raw reads were preprocessed to remove errors, and CDR3 was defined according to IMGT conventions as the region from the conserved cysteine to phenylalanine. To get clonality, Shannon entropy was normalized by log2 of the number of productive unique TCRs and the result was subtracted from 1. Whether each scalp clone was CD4 or CD8 was inferred by checking scalp TCRbeta sequences against the CD4 and CD8 repertoires from sorted blood. In its TCRdb copy, this immuneACCESS table keeps in-frame sequences only and misses some clones. Where compared with another copy, unresolved V genes explain less than half of these, and the others have no known cause. From that table come the V and J calls and clone size; the DNA was used to work out D and trimming. The sample table contains 55,000 to 70,000 clones; only one count was recorded for 40% to 50% of them. The ten largest clones capture about a sixth of the sample.

CDR1 MGHDK and CDR2 SYGVNS were looked up in the germline V gene. V and J lose 2 bases and 0 bases, and a span of 8 bases separates them. The CDR3 runs 14 amino acids, cysteine and phenylalanine included. CDR3 DNA is the only sequence kept; it has 42 bases, read in frame from the first base. Study-wide conclusions, independent of this receptor: Unlike mouse skin, which is dominated by gammadelta T cells, normal human skin has resident alphabeta T cells that are also sequenced, and this complicates analysis of the scalp TCR repertoire. TCR sequences shared between patients were less clear than in mice, possibly partly because of HLA diversity in the patient population. Compared with normal scalp, lesional scalp had higher clonality and more expanded CD8+ clones, particularly in alopecia totalis/universalis, a pattern that suggests antigenic drive.

This specimen's time point label, per the study, means: baseline before oral tofacitinib. From alopecia areata patients, peripheral blood was collected along with lesional scalp punch biopsies. PBMCs were isolated by density centrifugation and stained for CD3, CD4 and CD8, and CD4+ and CD8+ T cells were sorted on a FACSAria. This TCR was sampled from a human donor with alopecia areata. The sequencing here drew on CD8+ T cells sorted from blood, taken at week 0. The V and J genes are TRBV25-1 and TRBJ2-7; tentative D gene TRBD2, with 5 bases matching. The CDR3 here reads CASSEPGISYEQYF. The DNA sequence is given as TGTGCCAGCAGTGAACCGGGGATCTCCTACGAGCAGTACTTC.